A single sample gave rise to the 16 T cell receptor beta chains below, sequenced in a study of cytomegalovirus exposure and HLA in healthy donors (dated 2017 in TCRdb). The library relied on the immunoSEQ multiplex PCR assay. A mixture of 60 forward primers for TCR Vbeta segments and 13 reverse primers for TCR Jbeta segments was used in the multiplex PCR. This immuneACCESS table, as held by TCRdb, lists in-frame sequences with V and J called but not all clones. Of the missing ones, under half trace to an unresolved V gene in checked studies; the others have no known cause. In this sample the table shows more than 80,000 clones, around 84% of which occur a single time. Jointly, the top ten make up 4.1% of the sample. The sequenced sample was PBMCs. The receptors originated from a woman in her thirties or forties in good health and CMV-seropositive.

The chain combines TRBV19 with TRBJ2-7; tentative D call: TRBD1 (5 bases). The CDR3 is 15 amino acids. Germline CDR1 reads LNHDA; CDR2 reads SQIVND (reference sequence). V was shortened by 6 bases and J by 2 bases, with 17 bases between the two germline ends. The CDR3 protein is CASSREVGPTYEQYF. CDR3 DNA sequence: TGTGCCAGTAGCCGCGAAGTGGGGCCCACCTACGAGCAGTACTTC.

The V and J genes are TRBV5-6 and TRBJ2-7; TRBD2 aligns across 13 bases. Trimming at V came to 2 bases and at J to 4 bases, leaving 3 bases not matched to a gene. The CDR3 is 15 amino acids. Germline V CDR1 and CDR2: SGHDT, YYEEEE. For the CDR3, the DNA is TGTGCCAGCAGCTTAGGACTAGCGGGAGCGTACGAGCAGTACTTC. It translates to CASSLGLAGAYEQYF.

The chain is built from TRBV4-1 and TRBJ1-3; 7 nucleotides match TRBD1. Germline CDR1 is MGHRA and CDR2 is YSYEKL. The V and J ends lost 5 bases and 13 bases, in that order; junction bases with no gene match: 14. The CDR3 covers 14 residues. This CDR3 reads CASSSTGTAPGIYF. CDR3 bases: TGCGCCAGCAGCTCTACCGGGACAGCTCCCGGGATATATTTT.

The genes are TRBV19 and TRBJ1-1; no definite D call. Germline V gene data show CDR1 as LNHDA and CDR2 as SQIVND (reference sequence). The CDR3 has 17 amino acids. Trimming took off 1 base at V and 4 bases at J, with 19 bases between the two ends. CDR3: CASSIGMRAGSGTEAFF. The CDR3 DNA reads TGTGCCAGTAGTATAGGGATGCGGGCAGGATCTGGCACTGAAGCTTTCTTT.

The genes are TRBV2 and TRBJ2-1, with TRBD2 matching over 9 bases. From germline, CDR1 is SNHLY and CDR2 FYNNEI. This CDR3 has 15 residues. The V gene end was trimmed by 5 bases and the J gene end by 4 bases; junction bases not matched to a gene: 6. This CDR3 reads CASSPGLALYNEQFF. The DNA for the CDR3 is TGTGCCAGCAGTCCGGGACTAGCCTTATACAATGAGCAGTTCTTC.

V usage is TRBV28 and J usage is TRBJ1-5; D is ambiguous. CDR1 is MDHEN, CDR2 SYDVKM, per germline. V lost 3 bases and J 9 bases, leaving 21 bases between the germline ends. The CDR3 consists of 16 residues. Written as DNA, the CDR3 is TGTGCCAGCAGTTTCTCATCGACGGGCCGGGGTGGGCCCCAGCATTTT. This translates into CASSFSSTGRGGPQHF.

The chain recombines TRBV7-9 with TRBJ1-2; TRBD1 matches at 9 bases. Germline-derived CDR1 and CDR2 are SEHNR and FQNEAQ (reference sequence). This CDR3 has 13 residues. J gave up 8 bases and V 4 bases, and 5 bases lay outside the gene matches. The CDR3 region is CASSSGQGRGYTF. CDR3 sequence (DNA): TGTGCCAGCAGCTCGGGACAGGGTCGCGGCTACACCTTC.

V usage is TRBV7-8 and J usage is TRBJ1-2, with D tentatively TRBD1 (5 bases). Trimming removed 1 base at V and 4 bases at J, with 16 bases between. The CDR3 consists of 16 residues. The germline CDR1 and CDR2 sequences are SGHVS and FQNEAQ. The CDR3 sequence: CASSLGWGEVVYGYTF. The CDR3, as DNA: TGTGCCAGCAGCTTAGGGTGGGGGGAGGTGGTCTATGGCTACACCTTC.

The chain links TRBV2 to TRBJ2-5; no clear D. The DNA end is more similar to TRBJ2-7, so the J call may be wrong. From germline, CDR1 is SNHLY and CDR2 FYNNEI. The CDR3 has 12 residues. The CDR3 DNA reads TGTGCCAGCAGTGAAGCTTGGTACGAGCAGTACTTC. Protein: CASSEAWYEQYF.

The chain links TRBV7-2 to TRBJ2-1, with a possible D match to TRBD2 (6 bases). The V and J ends lost 10 bases and 8 bases respectively, with 21 bases between them. Per germline, CDR1 SGHTA and CDR2 FQGNSA. The CDR3 loop spans 14 amino acids. This CDR3 is CATFGTSYWDEQFF. The CDR3 DNA sequence: TGTGCCACCTTCGGGACTTCCTACTGGGATGAGCAGTTCTTC. Filled out from reference TRBV7-2 and TRBJ2-1, the complete variable domain reads GAGVSQSPSNKVTEKGKDVELRCDPISGHTALYWYRQSLGQGLEFLIYFQGNSAPDKSGLPSDRFSAERTGGSVSTLTIQRTQQEDSAVYLCATFGTSYWDEQFFGPGTRLTVL.

This chain links TRBV21-1 with TRBJ1-2; no check of the table's D call, TRBD1, against the DNA was made. TRBV21-1 is designated a pseudogene. CDR3 length: 14 residues. The CDR3 sequence: CASSTTGPTYGYTF. The CDR3 region has the DNA TGTGCCAGCAGCACGACAGGGCCCACGTATGGCTACACCTTC.

The chain combines TRBV6-5 with TRBJ1-2; D not certain. Trimming removed 6 bases at V and 1 base at J, with 9 bases between. CDR3 size: 13 residues. Germline CDR1 reads MNHEY; CDR2 reads SVGAGI. This CDR3 is CASSPGVNYGYTF. The CDR3 DNA sequence: TGTGCCAGCAGCCCCGGAGTTAACTATGGCTACACCTTC.

A few counts support this clone. The chain recombines TRBV10-3 with TRBJ2-7; 12 positions match TRBD2. This CDR3 has 14 amino acids. V dropped 11 bases and J dropped 5; count of bases not matched to a gene: 10. Germline CDR1 is ENHRY and CDR2 is SYGVKD. DNA for the CDR3: TGTGCCTCAAAACCGGGACTAGCGGGCGACGAGCAGTACTTC. Residues: CASKPGLAGDEQYF.

The V gene is TRBV6-1, the J gene TRBJ2-1; 15 bases align to TRBD2. The CDR3 is 15 amino acids. V gave up 7 bases and J gave up 4 bases; unmatched junction bases: 2. Per germline, CDR1 MNHNS and CDR2 SASEGT. The CDR3 DNA reads TGTGCCAGCACCGGGACTAGCGGGGGGTACAATGAGCAGTTCTTC. Amino acid sequence: CASTGTSGGYNEQFF.

This chain links TRBV19 with TRBJ2-7; D possibly corresponds to TRBD1 (6 bases). This CDR3 is 17 amino acids long. Germline CDR1 is LNHDA and CDR2 is SQIVND (reference sequence). Trimming cost V 5 bases and J 0 bases, with 20 bases left between them. The CDR3 sequence is CASSGGQQGWSSYEQYF. CDR3 DNA: TGTGCCAGTAGTGGAGGCCAACAGGGTTGGAGCTCCTACGAGCAGTACTTC.

This chain uses TRBV5-6 with TRBJ1-5; D may be TRBD1 (5 bases). Germline values: CDR1 SGHDT, CDR2 YYEEEE. The CDR3 contains 14 residues. V lost 1 base and J 5 bases, leaving 10 bases between the germline ends. CDR3 region: CASSLTPGYQPQHF. For the CDR3, the DNA is TGTGCCAGCAGCTTGACGCCAGGGTATCAGCCCCAGCATTTT.